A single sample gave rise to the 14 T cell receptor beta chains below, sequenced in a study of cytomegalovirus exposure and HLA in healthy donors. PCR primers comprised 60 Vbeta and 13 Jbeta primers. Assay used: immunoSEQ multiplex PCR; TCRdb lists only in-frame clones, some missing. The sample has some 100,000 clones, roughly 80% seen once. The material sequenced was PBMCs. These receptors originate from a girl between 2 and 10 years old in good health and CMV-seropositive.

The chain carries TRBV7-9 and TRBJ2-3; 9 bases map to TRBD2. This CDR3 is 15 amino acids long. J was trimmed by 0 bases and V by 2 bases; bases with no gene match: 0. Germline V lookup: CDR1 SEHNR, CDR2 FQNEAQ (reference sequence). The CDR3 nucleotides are TGTGCCAGCAGCTTAACTAGCGGGAGCACAGATACGCAGTATTTT. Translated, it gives CASSLTSGSTDTQYF.

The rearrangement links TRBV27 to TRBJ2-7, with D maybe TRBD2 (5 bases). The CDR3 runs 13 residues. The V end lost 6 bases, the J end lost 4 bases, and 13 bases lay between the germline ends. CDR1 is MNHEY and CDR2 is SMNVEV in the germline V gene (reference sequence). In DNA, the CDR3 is TGTGCCAGCAGCGCTACGAGCGGTTACGAGCAGTACTTC. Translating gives CASSATSGYEQYF.

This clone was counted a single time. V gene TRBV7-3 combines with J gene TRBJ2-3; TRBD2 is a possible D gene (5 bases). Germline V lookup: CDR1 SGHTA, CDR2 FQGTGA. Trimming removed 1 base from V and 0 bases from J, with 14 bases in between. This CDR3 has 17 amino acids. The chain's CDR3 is CASSLRGGPSSTDTQYF. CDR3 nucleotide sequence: TGTGCCAGCAGCTTAAGAGGCGGGCCAAGTAGCACAGATACGCAGTATTTT.

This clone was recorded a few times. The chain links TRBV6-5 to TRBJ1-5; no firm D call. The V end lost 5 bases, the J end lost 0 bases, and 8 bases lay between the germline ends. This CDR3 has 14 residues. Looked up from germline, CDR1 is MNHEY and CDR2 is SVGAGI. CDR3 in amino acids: CASSPFYSNQPQHF. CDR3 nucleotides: TGTGCCAGCAGTCCTTTTTATAGCAATCAGCCCCAGCATTTT.

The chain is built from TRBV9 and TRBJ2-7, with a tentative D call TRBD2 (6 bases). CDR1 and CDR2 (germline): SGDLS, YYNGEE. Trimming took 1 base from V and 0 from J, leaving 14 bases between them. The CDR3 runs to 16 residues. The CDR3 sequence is CASSVNPSEASYEQYF. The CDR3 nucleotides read TGTGCCAGCAGCGTAAACCCTAGCGAGGCCTCCTACGAGCAGTACTTC.

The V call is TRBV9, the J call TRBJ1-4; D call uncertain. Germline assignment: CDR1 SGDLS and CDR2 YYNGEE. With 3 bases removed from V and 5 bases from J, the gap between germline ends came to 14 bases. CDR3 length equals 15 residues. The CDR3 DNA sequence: TGTGCCAGCAGCGCCGATGCAGGTTTAAATGAAAAACTGTTTTTT. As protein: CASSADAGLNEKLFF. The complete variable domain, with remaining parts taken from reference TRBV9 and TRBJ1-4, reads DSGVTQTPKHLITATGQRVTLRCSPRSGDLSVYWYQQSLDQGLQFLIQYYNGEERAKGNILERFSAQQFPDLHSELNLSSLELGDSALYFCASSADAGLNEKLFFGSGTQLSVL.

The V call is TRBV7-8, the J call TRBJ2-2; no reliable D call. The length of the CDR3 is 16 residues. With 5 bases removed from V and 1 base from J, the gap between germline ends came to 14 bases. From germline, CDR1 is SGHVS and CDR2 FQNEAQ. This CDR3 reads CASSPNVGLNTGELFF. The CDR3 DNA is TGTGCCAGCAGCCCAAATGTCGGTCTGAACACCGGGGAGCTGTTTTTT.

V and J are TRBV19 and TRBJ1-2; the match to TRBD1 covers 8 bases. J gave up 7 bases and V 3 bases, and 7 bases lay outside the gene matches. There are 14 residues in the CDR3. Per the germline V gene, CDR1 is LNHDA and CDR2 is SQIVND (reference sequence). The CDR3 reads CASSIPGQVRGYTF. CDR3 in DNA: TGTGCCAGTAGTATCCCGGGACAGGTGCGTGGCTACACCTTC.

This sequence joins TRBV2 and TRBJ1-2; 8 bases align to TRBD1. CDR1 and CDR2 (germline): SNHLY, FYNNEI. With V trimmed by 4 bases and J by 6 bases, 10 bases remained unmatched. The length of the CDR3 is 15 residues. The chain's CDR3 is CASSGVGTGIDGYTF. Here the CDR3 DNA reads TGTGCCAGCAGTGGGGTTGGGACAGGTATCGATGGCTACACCTTC.

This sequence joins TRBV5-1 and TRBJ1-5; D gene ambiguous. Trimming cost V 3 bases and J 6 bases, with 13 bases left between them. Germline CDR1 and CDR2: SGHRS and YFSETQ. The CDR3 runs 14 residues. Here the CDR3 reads CASSSRGGGQPQHF. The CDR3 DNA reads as TGCGCCAGCAGCTCGCGAGGAGGAGGTCAGCCCCAGCATTTT. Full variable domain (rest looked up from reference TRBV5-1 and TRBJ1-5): KAGVTQTPRYLIKTRGQQVTLSCSPISGHRSVSWYQQTPGQGLQFLFEYFSETQRNKGNFPGRFSGRQFSNSRSEMNVSTLELGDSALYLCASSSRGGGQPQHFGDGTRLSIL.

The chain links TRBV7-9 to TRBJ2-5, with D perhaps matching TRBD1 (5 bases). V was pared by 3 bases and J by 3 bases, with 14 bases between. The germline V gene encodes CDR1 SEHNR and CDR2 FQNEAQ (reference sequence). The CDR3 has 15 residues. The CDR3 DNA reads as TGTGCCAGCAGCTTGGGGCAGGGTTTGAAAGAGACCCAGTACTTC. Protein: CASSLGQGLKETQYF.

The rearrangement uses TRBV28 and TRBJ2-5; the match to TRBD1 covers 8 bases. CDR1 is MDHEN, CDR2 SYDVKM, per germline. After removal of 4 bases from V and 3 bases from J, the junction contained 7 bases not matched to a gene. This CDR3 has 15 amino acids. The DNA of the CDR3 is TGTGCCAGCAGTTCCTCCGGGACAGGCGAAGAGACCCAGTACTTC. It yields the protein CASSSSGTGEETQYF. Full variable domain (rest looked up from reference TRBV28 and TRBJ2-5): DVKVTQSSRYLVKRTGEKVFLECVQDMDHENMFWYRQDPGLGLRLIYFSYDVKMKEKGDIPEGYSVSREKKERFSLILESASTNQTSMYLCASSSSGTGEETQYFGPGTRLLVL.

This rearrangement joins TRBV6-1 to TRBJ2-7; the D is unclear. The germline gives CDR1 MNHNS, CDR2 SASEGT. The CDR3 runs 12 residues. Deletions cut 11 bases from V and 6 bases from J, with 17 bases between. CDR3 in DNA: TGTGCCGCTTTCCGTATCCCTACCGAGCAGTACTTC. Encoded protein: CAAFRIPTEQYF.

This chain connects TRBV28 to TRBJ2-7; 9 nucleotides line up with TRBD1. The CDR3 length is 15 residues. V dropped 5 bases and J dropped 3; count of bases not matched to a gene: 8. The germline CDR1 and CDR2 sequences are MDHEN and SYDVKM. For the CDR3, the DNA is TGTGCCAGCAGTCCAACAGGGGGCGCGGGCTACGAGCAGTACTTC. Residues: CASSPTGGAGYEQYF.